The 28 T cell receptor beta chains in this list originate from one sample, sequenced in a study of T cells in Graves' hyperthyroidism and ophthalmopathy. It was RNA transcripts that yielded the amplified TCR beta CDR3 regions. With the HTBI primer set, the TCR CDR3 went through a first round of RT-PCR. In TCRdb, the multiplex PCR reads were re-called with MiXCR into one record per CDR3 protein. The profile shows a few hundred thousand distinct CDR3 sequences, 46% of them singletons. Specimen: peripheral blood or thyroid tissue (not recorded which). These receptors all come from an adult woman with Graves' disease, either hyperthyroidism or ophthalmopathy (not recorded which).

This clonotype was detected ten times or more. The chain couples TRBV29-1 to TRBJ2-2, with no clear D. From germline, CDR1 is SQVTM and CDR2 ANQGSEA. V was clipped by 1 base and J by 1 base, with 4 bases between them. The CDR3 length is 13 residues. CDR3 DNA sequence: TGCAGCGTTGAAGGGGGGAACACCGGGGAGCTGTTTTTT. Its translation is CSVEGGNTGELFF.

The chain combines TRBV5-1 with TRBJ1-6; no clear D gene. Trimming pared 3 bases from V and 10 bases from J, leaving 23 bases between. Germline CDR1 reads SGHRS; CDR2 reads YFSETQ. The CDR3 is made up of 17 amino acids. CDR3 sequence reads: CASSSSSGSGMESPLHF. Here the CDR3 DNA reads TGCGCCAGCAGCTCATCTAGCGGGAGTGGGATGGAATCACCCCTCCACTTT. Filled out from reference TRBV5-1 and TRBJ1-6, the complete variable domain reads KAGVTQTPRYLIKTRGQQVTLSCSPISGHRSVSWYQQTPGQGLQFLFEYFSETQRNKGNFPGRFSGRQFSNSRSEMNVSTLELGDSALYLCASSSSSGSGMESPLHFGNGTRLTVT.

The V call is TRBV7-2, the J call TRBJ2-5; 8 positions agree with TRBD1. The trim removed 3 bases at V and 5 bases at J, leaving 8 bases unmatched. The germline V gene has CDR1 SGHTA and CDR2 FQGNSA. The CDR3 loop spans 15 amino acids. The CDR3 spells CASSFQSGGGETQYF. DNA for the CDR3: TGTGCCAGCAGCTTTCAGTCAGGGGGCGGGGAGACCCAGTACTTC.

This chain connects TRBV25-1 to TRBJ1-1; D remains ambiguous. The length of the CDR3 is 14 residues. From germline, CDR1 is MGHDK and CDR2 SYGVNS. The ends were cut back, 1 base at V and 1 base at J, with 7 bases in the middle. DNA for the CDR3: TGTGCCAGCAGTGAATTATTGGAGAACACTGAAGCTTTCTTT. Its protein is CASSELLENTEAFF. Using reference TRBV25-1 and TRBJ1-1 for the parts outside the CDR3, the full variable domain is EADIYQTPRYLVIGTGKKITLECSQTMGHDKMYWYQQDPGMELHLIHYSYGVNSTEKGDLSSESTVSRIRTEHFPLTLESARPSHTSQYLCASSELLENTEAFFGQGTRLTVV.

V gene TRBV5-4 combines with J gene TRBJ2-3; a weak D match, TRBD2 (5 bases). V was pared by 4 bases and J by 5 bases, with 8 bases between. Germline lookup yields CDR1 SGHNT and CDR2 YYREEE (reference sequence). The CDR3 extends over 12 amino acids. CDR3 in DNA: TGTGCCAGCAGCGCCGGACTAGATACGCAGTATTTT. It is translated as CASSAGLDTQYF.

CDR3 in DNA: TGTGCCAGCAGTGATAGCAGGGGTACCGGGGAGCTGTTTTTT. This codes for CASSDSRGTGELFF. The chain links TRBV2 to TRBJ2-2, with D perhaps matching TRBD1 (6 bases). The ends were cut back, 3 bases at V and 5 bases at J, with 10 bases in the middle. The CDR3 spans 14 residues. CDR1 and CDR2 from the germline V gene are SNHLY and FYNNEI.

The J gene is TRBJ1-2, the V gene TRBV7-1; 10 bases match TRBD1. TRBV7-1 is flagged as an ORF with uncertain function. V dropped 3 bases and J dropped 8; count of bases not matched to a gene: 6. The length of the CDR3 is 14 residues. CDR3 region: CASSSSGTGAGYTF. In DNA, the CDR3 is TGTGCCAGCAGCTCGTCCGGGACAGGGGCCGGCTACACCTTC.

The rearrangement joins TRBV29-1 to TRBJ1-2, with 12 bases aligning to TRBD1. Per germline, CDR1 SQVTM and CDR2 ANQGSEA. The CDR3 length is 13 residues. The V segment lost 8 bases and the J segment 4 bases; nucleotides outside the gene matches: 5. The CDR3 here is CSIRDRGLYGYTF. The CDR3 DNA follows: TGCAGCATTCGGGACAGGGGGCTCTATGGCTACACCTTC. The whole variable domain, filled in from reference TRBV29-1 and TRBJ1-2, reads SAVISQKPSRDICQRGTSLTIQCQVDSQVTMMFWYRQQPGQSLTLIATANQGSEATYESGFVIDKFPISRPNLTFSTLTVSNMSPEDSSIYLCSIRDRGLYGYTFGSGTRLTVV.

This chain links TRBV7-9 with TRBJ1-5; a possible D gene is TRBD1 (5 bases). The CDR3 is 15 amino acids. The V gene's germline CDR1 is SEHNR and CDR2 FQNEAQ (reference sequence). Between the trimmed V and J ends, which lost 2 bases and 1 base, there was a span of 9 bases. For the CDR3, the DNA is TGTGCCAGCAGCTTACAGGAGGGGAGCAATCAGCCCCAGCATTTT. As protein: CASSLQEGSNQPQHF.

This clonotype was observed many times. The CDR3 nucleotides are TGCAGTGCTAGAATATCGCCCAGGGGAAAAAAGGAGACCCAGTACTTC. Its translation is CSARISPRGKKETQYF. J is TRBJ2-5 and V is TRBV20-1; D perhaps matches TRBD1 (6 bases). V was shortened by 2 bases and J by 5 bases, with 21 bases between the two germline ends. The CDR3 is made up of 16 amino acids. CDR1 and CDR2 (germline): DFQATT, SNEGSKA (reference sequence).

CDR3 sequence: CSVAGGSNNYGYTF. The CDR3 DNA follows: TGCAGCGTTGCAGGGGGTAGCAATAACTATGGCTACACCTTC. The chain has TRBV29-1 and TRBJ1-2; 7 positions match TRBD1. With 4 bases clipped from V and 1 base from J, the junction kept 6 bases outside the gene matches. Germline CDR1 and CDR2: SQVTM and ANQGSEA. This CDR3 contains 14 residues.

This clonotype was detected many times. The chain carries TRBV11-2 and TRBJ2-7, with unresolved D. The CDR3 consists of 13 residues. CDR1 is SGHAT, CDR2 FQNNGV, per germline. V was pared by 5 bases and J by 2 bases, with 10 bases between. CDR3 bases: TGTGCCAGCAGCGACACGCTTGCCTACGAGCAGTACTTC. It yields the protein CASSDTLAYEQYF.

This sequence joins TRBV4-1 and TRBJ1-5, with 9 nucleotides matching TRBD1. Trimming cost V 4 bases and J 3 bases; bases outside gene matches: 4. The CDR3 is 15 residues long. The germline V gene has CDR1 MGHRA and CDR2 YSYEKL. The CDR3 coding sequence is TGCGCCAGCAGCCTAGGACAGGGGATCAATCAGCCCCAGCATTTT. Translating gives CASSLGQGINQPQHF.

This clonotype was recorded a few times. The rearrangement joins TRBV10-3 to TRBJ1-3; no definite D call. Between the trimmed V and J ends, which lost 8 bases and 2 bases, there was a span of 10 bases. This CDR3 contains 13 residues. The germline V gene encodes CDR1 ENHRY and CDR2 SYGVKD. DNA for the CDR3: TGTGCCATCGCCGAAAATACTGGAAACACCATATATTTT. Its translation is CAIAENTGNTIYF.

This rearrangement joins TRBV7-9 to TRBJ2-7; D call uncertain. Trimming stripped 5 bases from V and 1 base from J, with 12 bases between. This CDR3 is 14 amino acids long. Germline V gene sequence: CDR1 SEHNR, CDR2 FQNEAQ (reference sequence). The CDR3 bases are TGTGCCAGCAGCCCCCGGTTGGGATCCTACGAGCAGTACTTC. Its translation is CASSPRLGSYEQYF.

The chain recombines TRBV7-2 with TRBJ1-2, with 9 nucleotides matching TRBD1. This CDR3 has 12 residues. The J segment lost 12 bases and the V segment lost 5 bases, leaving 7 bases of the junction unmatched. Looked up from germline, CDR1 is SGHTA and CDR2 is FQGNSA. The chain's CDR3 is CASSRTGQGNTF. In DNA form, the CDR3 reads TGTGCCAGCAGCCGGACCGGACAGGGGAACACCTTC.

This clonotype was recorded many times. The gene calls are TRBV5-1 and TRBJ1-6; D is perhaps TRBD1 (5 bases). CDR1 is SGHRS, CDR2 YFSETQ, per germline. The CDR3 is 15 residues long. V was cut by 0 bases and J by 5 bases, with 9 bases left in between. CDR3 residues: CASSLEEGHNSPLHF. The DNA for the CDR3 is TGCGCCAGCAGCTTGGAGGAGGGGCATAATTCACCCCTCCACTTT.

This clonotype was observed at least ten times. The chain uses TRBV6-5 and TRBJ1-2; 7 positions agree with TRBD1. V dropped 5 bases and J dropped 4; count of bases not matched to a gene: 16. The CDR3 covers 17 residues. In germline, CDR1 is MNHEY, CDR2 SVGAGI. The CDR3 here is CASSRQGGEGRSYGYTF. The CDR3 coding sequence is TGTGCCAGCAGTCGACAGGGCGGGGAGGGAAGAAGCTATGGCTACACCTTC.

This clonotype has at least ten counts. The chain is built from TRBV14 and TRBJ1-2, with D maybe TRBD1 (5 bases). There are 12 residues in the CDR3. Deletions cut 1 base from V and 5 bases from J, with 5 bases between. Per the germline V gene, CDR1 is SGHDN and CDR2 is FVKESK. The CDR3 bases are TGTGCCAGCAGCCAAGGGGGGTATGGCTACACCTTC. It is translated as CASSQGGYGYTF.

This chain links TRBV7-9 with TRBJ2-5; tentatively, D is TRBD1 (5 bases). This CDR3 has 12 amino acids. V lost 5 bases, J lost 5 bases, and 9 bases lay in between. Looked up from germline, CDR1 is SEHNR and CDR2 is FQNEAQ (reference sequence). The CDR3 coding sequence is TGTGCCAGCAGCATCAACAGGGAGACCCAGTACTTC. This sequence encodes CASSINRETQYF.

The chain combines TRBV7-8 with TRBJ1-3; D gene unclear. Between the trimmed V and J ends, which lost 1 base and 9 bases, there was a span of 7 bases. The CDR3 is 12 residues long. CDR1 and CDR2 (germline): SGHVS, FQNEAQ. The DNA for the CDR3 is TGTGCCAGCAGCTTAGTGGACTCCACCATATATTTT. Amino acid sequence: CASSLVDSTIYF. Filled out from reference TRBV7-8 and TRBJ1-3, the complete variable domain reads GAGVSQSPRYKVAKRGQDVALRCDPISGHVSLFWYQQALGQGPEFLTYFQNEAQLDKSGLPSDRFFAERPEGSVSTLKIQRTQQEDSAVYLCASSLVDSTIYFGEGSWLTVV.

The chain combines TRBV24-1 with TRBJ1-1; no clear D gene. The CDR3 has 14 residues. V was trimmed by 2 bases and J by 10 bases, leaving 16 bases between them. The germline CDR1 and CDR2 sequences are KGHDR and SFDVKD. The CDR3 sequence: CATSDSSWSRRAFF. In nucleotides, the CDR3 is TGTGCCACCAGTGATTCCTCCTGGTCCCGGAGAGCTTTCTTT.

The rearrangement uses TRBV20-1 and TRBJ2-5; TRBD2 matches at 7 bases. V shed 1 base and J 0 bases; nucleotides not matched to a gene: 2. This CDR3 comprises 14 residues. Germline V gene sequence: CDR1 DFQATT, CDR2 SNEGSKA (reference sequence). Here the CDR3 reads CSARGGGYQETQYF. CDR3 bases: TGCAGTGCTAGAGGGGGAGGGTACCAAGAGACCCAGTACTTC.

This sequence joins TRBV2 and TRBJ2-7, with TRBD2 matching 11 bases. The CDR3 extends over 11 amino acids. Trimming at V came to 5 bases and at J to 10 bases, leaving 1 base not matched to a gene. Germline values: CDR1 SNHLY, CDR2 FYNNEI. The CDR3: CASSTSGSQYF. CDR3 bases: TGTGCCAGCAGTACTAGCGGGAGCCAGTACTTC.

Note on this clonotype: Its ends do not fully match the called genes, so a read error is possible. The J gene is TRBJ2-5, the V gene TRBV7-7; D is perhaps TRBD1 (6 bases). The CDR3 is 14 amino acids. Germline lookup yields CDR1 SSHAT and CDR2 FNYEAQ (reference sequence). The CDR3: CASSLGGLQEAQYF. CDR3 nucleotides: TGTGCTAGCAGCCTAGGGGGTTTACAAGAGGCCCAGTACTTC.

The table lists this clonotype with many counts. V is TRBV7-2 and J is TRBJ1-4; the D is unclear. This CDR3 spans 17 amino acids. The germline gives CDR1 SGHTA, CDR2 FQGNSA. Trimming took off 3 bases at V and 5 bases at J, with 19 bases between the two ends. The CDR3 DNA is TGTGCCAGCAGCTTGTACGACCCGAGACAACTCAATGAAAAACTGTTTTTT. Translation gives CASSLYDPRQLNEKLFF.

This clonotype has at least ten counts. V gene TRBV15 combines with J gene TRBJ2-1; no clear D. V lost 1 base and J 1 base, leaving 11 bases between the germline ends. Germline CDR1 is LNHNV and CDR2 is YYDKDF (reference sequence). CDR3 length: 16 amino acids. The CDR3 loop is CATSRGPSGSYNEQFF. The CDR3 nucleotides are TGTGCCACCAGCAGAGGGCCAAGTGGGTCCTACAATGAGCAGTTCTTC.

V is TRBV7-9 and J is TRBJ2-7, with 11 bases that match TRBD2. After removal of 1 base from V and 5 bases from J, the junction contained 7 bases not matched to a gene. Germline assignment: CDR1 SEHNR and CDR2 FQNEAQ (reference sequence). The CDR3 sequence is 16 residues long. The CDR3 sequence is CASSLGLAGGRNEQYF. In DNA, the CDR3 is TGTGCCAGCAGCTTAGGGCTAGCGGGAGGAAGGAACGAGCAGTACTTC. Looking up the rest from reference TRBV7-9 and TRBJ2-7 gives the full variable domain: DTGVSQNPRHKITKRGQNVTFRCDPISEHNRLYWYRQTLGQGPEFLTYFQNEAQLEKSRLLSDRFSAERPKGSFSTLEIQRTEQGDSAMYLCASSLGLAGGRNEQYFGPGTRLTVT.